This T cell receptor (beta chain) stems from a study of blood T cell repertoires in COVID-19. Across the study: T cells, B-cell-depleted T cells, or PBMCs provided the cDNA or gDNA that served as material.

V was pared by 2 bases and J by 4 bases, with 6 bases between. The CDR3 has 14 amino acids. The V gene's germline CDR1 is MNHEY and CDR2 SVGAGI. Here immunoSEQ multiplex PCR was the method, and the copy in TCRdb shows in-frame clones only, minus some. This table has 200,000 to 300,000 clones, around 84% appearing once. The TCR originated in a man in his sixties with acute or convalescent COVID-19. The sample comprised peripheral blood. The V and J genes are TRBV6-5 and TRBJ2-6; D call uncertain. CDR3 in amino acids: CASSYRGGANVLTF. CDR3 DNA: TGTGCCAGCAGTTACAGAGGAGGGGCCAACGTCCTGACTTTC.